This TCR beta chain appears in the sequencing data of a study of blood T cell repertoires in COVID-19. Study-wide context: Some COVID-19 samples were acute and others convalescent; all came from the United States, Italy and Spain. T cells, B-cell-depleted T cells, or PBMCs supplied cDNA or gDNA.

As handled by the study authors: Amplification of reference gene primers provided the estimated nucleated cell counts. Sequencing used immunoSEQ multiplex PCR; TCRdb keeps in-frame clones, though not all of them. V and J calls and clone size are given by that table; D and trimming were obtained from the DNA. The top ten clones hold about 10% of a sample with around 200,000 clones, 80% to 90% of them seen once. CDR1 and CDR2 (germline): SGHRS, YFSETQ. This CDR3 has 16 amino acids. Trimming left V 5 bases short and J 2 bases short, with 20 bases between. This TCR came from a human donor with active or convalescent COVID-19. The donor label of this sample is uncertain. Source material: peripheral blood. The chain has TRBV5-1 and TRBJ2-7; weak D call: TRBD2 (5 bases). CDR3: CASRTMNLASPYEQYF. CDR3 bases: TGCGCCAGCAGAACGATGAATCTAGCTTCCCCCTACGAGCAGTACTTC. The entire variable domain, with the rest obtained from reference TRBV5-1 and TRBJ2-7, is as follows: KAGVTQTPRYLIKTRGQQVTLSCSPISGHRSVSWYQQTPGQGLQFLFEYFSETQRNKGNFPGRFSGRQFSNSRSEMNVSTLELGDSALYLCASRTMNLASPYEQYFGPGTRLTVT.